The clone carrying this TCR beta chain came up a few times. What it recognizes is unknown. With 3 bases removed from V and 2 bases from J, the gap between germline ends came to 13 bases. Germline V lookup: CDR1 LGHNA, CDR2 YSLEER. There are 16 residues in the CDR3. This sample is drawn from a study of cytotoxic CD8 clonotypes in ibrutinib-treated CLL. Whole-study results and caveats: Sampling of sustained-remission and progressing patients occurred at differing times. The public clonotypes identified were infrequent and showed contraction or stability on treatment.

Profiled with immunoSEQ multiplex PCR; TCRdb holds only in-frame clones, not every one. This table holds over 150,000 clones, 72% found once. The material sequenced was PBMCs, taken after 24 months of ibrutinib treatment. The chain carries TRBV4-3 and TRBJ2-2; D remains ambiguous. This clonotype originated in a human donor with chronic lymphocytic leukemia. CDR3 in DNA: TGCGCCAGCAGCCATGGGCCATCGGCCAACACCGGGGAGCTGTTTTTT. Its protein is CASSHGPSANTGELFF.